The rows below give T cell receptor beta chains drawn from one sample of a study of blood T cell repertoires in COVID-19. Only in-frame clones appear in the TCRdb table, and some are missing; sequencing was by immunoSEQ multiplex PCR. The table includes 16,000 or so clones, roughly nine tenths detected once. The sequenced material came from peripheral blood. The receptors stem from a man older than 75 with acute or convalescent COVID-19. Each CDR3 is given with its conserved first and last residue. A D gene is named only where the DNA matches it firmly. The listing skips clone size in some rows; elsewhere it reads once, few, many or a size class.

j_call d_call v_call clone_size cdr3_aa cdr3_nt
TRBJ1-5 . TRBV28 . CASSFTGNQPQHF TGTGCCAGCAGTTTCACAGGGAATCAGCCCCAGCATTTT
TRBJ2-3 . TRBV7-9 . CASSFSDTQYF TGTGCCAGCAGCTTCTCAGATACGCAGTATTTT
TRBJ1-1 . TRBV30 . CAWSDRLLRDTEAFF TGTGCCTGGAGTGATCGACTGCTTAGAGACACTGAAGCTTTCTTT
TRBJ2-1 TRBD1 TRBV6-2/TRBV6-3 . CASSYIQGSLYNEQFF TGTGCCAGCAGTTATATACAGGGGTCCTTATACAATGAGCAGTTCTTC
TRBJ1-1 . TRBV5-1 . CASSLGLDTEAFF TGCGCCAGCAGCTTGGGACTTGACACTGAAGCTTTCTTT
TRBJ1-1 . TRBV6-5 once CASSYVSRPRGTEAFF TGTGCCAGCAGTTACGTCTCCCGGCCGAGAGGGACTGAAGCTTTCTTT
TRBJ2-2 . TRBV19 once CASTDTGELFF TGTGCCAGTACAGACACCGGGGAGCTGTTTTTT
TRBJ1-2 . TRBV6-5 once CASSRDQGGYGYTF TGTGCCAGCAGTCGTGACCAGGGTGGCTATGGCTACACCTTC
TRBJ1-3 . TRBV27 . CASSSYASGNTIYF TGTGCCAGCTCATCCTACGCCTCTGGAAACACCATATATTTT
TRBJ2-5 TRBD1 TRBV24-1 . CATSENRGRELETQYF TGTGCCACCAGTGAGAACAGGGGGCGCGAATTGGAGACCCAGTACTTC
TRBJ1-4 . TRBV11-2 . CASSSVRPRGEKLFF TGTGCCAGCAGCTCCGTAAGACCCCGAGGCGAAAAACTGTTTTTT
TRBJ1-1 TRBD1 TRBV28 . CASSSGQGAGLEAFF TGTGCCAGCAGTTCAGGACAGGGGGCTGGCCTTGAAGCTTTCTTT
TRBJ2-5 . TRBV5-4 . CASSYRVRETQYF TGTGCCAGCAGCTACAGGGTCCGAGAGACCCAGTACTTC
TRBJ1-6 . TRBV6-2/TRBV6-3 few CASSYSAGSPLHF TGTGCCAGCAGTTACTCGGCGGGTTCACCCCTCCACTTT
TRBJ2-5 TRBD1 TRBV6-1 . CASSERQGTGETQYF TGTGCCAGCAGTGAGCGACAGGGGACAGGAGAGACCCAGTACTTC
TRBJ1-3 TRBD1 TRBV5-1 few CASSFLTGQGAEGNTIYF TGCGCCAGCAGCTTCTTAACGGGACAGGGGGCAGAAGGAAACACCATATATTTT
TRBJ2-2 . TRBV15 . CATSRALASTGELFF TGTGCCACCAGCAGAGCCCTAGCGAGCACCGGGGAGCTGTTTTTT
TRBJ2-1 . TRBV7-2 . CASSFSGSAGQFF TGTGCCAGCAGCTTTTCAGGGTCGGCAGGTCAGTTCTTC
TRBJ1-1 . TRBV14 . CASSQGGSTEAFF TGTGCCAGCAGCCAGGGAGGCAGCACTGAAGCTTTCTTT
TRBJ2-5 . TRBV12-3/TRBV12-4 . CASSFGGPGTQYF TGTGCCAGCAGTTTCGGCGGCCCCGGGACCCAGTACTTC
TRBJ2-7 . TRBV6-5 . CASSSPGSSYEQYF TGTGCCAGCAGTTCCCCCGGGAGCTCCTACGAGCAGTACTTC
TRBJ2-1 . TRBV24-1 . CATSFDTNEQFF TGTGCCACCAGTTTTGACACCAATGAGCAGTTCTTC
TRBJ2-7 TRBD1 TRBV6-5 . CASRPGTGYHEQYF TGTGCCAGCAGACCAGGGACAGGGTACCACGAGCAGTACTTC
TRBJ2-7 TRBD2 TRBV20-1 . CSASRLASYEQYF TGCAGTGCTAGTCGACTAGCGTCTTACGAGCAGTACTTC
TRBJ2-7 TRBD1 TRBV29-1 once CSVVGAGGSYEQYF TGCAGCGTTGTCGGGGCAGGGGGTTCCTACGAGCAGTACTTC
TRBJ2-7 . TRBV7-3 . CASSLTASDPYEQYF TGTGCCAGCAGCTTAACCGCTAGCGATCCCTACGAGCAGTACTTC
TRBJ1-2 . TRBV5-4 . CASSLGGRNYGYTF TGTGCCAGCAGCTTGGGCGGAAGAAACTATGGCTACACCTTC
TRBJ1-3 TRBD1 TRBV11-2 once CASSAGTGSMNTIYF TGTGCCAGCAGCGCCGGGACAGGGAGTATGAACACCATATATTTT
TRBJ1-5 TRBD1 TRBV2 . CASSFEQGAAGQPQHF TGTGCCAGCAGCTTCGAACAGGGGGCGGCGGGGCAGCCCCAGCATTTT
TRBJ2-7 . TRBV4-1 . CASRRGRGIHEQYF TGCGCCAGCAGGAGGGGCAGGGGAATCCACGAGCAGTACTTC
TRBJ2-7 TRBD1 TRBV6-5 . CASALGQGFEQYF TGTGCGAGCGCCCTCGGACAGGGGTTCGAGCAGTACTTC
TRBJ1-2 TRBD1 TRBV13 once CASSRGIGQGFYGYTF TGTGCCAGCAGCCGAGGGATCGGACAGGGTTTCTATGGCTACACCTTC
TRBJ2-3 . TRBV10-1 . CASSEVGRSPPDTQYF TGCGCCAGCAGTGAAGTAGGAAGGAGTCCCCCAGATACGCAGTATTTT
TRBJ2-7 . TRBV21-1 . CASIQPGEASGTLPYEQYF TGTGCCAGCATCCAACCGGGAGAAGCCTCCGGGACTCTGCCCTACGAGCAGTACTTC
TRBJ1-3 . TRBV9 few CASSKKVDTDFPSLQGSGNTIYF TGTGCCAGCAGTAAAAAGGTTGACACCGATTTCCCTTCCTTGCAGGGCTCTGGAAACACCATATATTTT
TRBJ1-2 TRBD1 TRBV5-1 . CASSPGTGSNYGYTF TGCGCCAGCAGCCCAGGGACAGGGTCCAACTATGGCTACACCTTC
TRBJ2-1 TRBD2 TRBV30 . CAWTPRTSGSHEQFF TGTGCCTGGACCCCCCGGACTAGCGGGAGCCATGAGCAGTTCTTC
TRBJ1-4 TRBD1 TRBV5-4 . CASSPGQGSEKLFF TGTGCCAGCAGCCCCGGACAGGGCTCTGAAAAACTGTTTTTT
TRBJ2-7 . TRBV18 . CASSRVQALIYEQYF TGTGCCAGCTCCCGGGTACAAGCTTTAATCTACGAGCAGTACTTC
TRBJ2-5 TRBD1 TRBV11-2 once CASSFTGEETQYF TGTGCCAGCAGCTTTACAGGGGAAGAGACCCAGTACTTC
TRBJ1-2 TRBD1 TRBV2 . CASRRDRQDGYTF TGTGCCAGCAGGCGGGACAGACAAGATGGCTACACCTTC